The 24 T cell receptor beta chains reported below all come from one sample, sequenced in a study of cytomegalovirus exposure and HLA in healthy donors. Profiled with immunoSEQ multiplex PCR; TCRdb holds only in-frame clones, not every one. The table shows approximately 170,000 clones, with approximately 80% occurring only once. Specimen: PBMCs. These receptor sequences come from a man under 40 in good health and CMV-seropositive.

This clone is a singleton in its sample. The V call is TRBV4-1, the J call TRBJ2-7, with D possibly matching TRBD2 (7 bases). There are 16 residues in the CDR3. Germline V CDR1 and CDR2: MGHRA, YSYEKL. With 1 base removed from V and 5 bases from J, the gap between germline ends came to 18 bases. CDR3 in DNA: TGCGCCAGCAGCCAAGTTTCGGGGGGCTGGAGAGACGAGCAGTACTTC. Translating it yields CASSQVSGGWRDEQYF.

The V call is TRBV5-4, the J call TRBJ2-2; 10 nucleotides agree with TRBD2. After removal of 0 bases from V and 7 bases from J, the junction contained 3 bases not matched to a gene. Germline values: CDR1 SGHNT, CDR2 YYREEE (reference sequence). CDR3 length: 15 residues. The CDR3 spells CASSLGAGGIGELFF. CDR3 DNA sequence: TGTGCCAGCAGCTTGGGAGCGGGGGGGATCGGGGAGCTGTTTTTT.

This CDR3 reads CATERGGGIGELFF. In DNA form, the CDR3 reads TGTGCCACCGAAAGGGGGGGCGGAATCGGGGAGCTGTTTTTT. This chain uses TRBV19 with TRBJ2-2, with a weak D call TRBD2 (7 bases). This CDR3 has 14 amino acids. In germline, CDR1 is LNHDA, CDR2 SQIVND (reference sequence). Trimming cost V 10 bases and J 7 bases, with 19 bases left between them.

The chain couples TRBV30 to TRBJ1-5; the match to TRBD1 covers 8 bases. V gave up 6 bases and J gave up 5 bases; unmatched junction bases: 6. CDR1 GTSNPN and CDR2 SVGIG come from the germline V gene (reference sequence). The CDR3 has 13 amino acids. The CDR3 loop reads CACADREDQPQHF. The CDR3 DNA follows: TGTGCCTGCGCGGACAGGGAAGATCAGCCCCAGCATTTT.

This clone has only one observation. J is TRBJ1-2 and V is TRBV15; D uncertain. The CDR3 length is 13 residues. The germline CDR1 and CDR2 sequences are LNHNV and YYDKDF (reference sequence). The V gene lost 2 bases and the J gene lost 4 bases, with 8 bases spanning the gap. The CDR3, as DNA: TGTGCCACCAGCAGACAGGAGGGCTATGGCTACACCTTC. Protein sequence: CATSRQEGYGYTF.

The chain has TRBV11-2 and TRBJ2-1; no definite D call. The CDR3 consists of 12 residues. CDR1 and CDR2 (germline): SGHAT, FQNNGV. V dropped 1 base and J dropped 7 bases, with 5 bases sitting between them. CDR3 DNA: TGTGCCAGCAGCTTAGCGCGGAATGAGCAGTTCTTC. Translation: CASSLARNEQFF.

This CDR3 reads CAISGTDQETQYF. The DNA of the CDR3 is TGTGCCATCTCTGGGACAGACCAAGAGACCCAGTACTTC. V and J are TRBV15 and TRBJ2-5, with 7 bases aligning to TRBD1. CDR1 LNHNV and CDR2 YYDKDF come from the germline V gene (reference sequence). The V gene end was trimmed by 10 bases and the J gene end by 0 bases; junction bases not matched to a gene: 5. The CDR3 spans 13 residues.

V gene TRBV13 combines with J gene TRBJ2-2; D is undetermined. The germline V gene has CDR1 PRHDT and CDR2 FYEKMQ (reference sequence). This CDR3 is 12 amino acids long. V lost 4 bases and J lost 4, with 4 bases in between. CDR3: CASSSSTGELFF. CDR3 DNA sequence: TGTGCCAGCAGCTCATCCACCGGGGAGCTGTTTTTT.

The sample holds one count of this clone. The CDR3 bases are TGTGCCAGCAGCTTCAAAGCGGGGGCCCGTCGGGAGCAGTTCTTC. Amino acids: CASSFKAGARREQFF. The chain is built from TRBV7-9 and TRBJ2-1, with 8 bases matching TRBD2. Trimming took 3 bases from V and 10 from J; bases not matched to a gene: 11. CDR1 SEHNR and CDR2 FQNEAQ come from the germline V gene (reference sequence). This CDR3 is built from 15 residues.

This chain connects TRBV23-1 to TRBJ1-2; 8 bases agree with TRBD1. TRBV23-1 is annotated as an ORF whose role is uncertain. Trimming removed 4 bases from V and 4 bases from J; junction bases left unmatched: 11. The CDR3 totals 16 residues. CDR3 bases: TGCGCCAGCAGTCCCAGAGGACAGGGAAGAATCTATGGCTACACCTTC. This translates into CASSPRGQGRIYGYTF.

Comments on this clone: The conserved phenylalanine or tryptophan is not found at the CDR3 terminus, so this likely reflects a read error. The limits of the CDR3 on the DNA are not certain, so only TCRdb's listed CDR3 is given. This chain joins TRBV15 and TRBJ2-3; the table's D call TRBD2 went unverified against the DNA. The CDR3 contains 12 residues when both ends are counted. Germline V gene lookup returns CDR1 LNHNV and CDR2 YYDKDF (reference sequence). CDR3 protein: CATSRPPSGEVG.

The V and J genes are TRBV27 and TRBJ1-1, with a tentative D call TRBD1 (6 bases). CDR1 is MNHEY and CDR2 is SMNVEV in the germline V gene (reference sequence). The ends were cut back, 2 bases at V and 6 bases at J, with 13 bases in the middle. The CDR3 is made up of 14 amino acids. This CDR3 reads CASSLNQGTSEAFF. Written as DNA, the CDR3 is TGTGCCAGCAGTTTAAATCAGGGGACATCTGAAGCTTTCTTT.

This clone was counted between two and nine times. The chain uses TRBV2 and TRBJ1-5, with 8 bases identical to TRBD1. The CDR3 contains 15 residues. The J segment lost 0 bases and the V segment lost 6 bases, leaving 4 bases of the junction unmatched. Germline CDR1 SNHLY, CDR2 FYNNEI. CDR3 bases: TGTGCCAGCAGACCGGGACAGGATAGCAATCAGCCCCAGCATTTT. Its protein product is CASRPGQDSNQPQHF.

This chain joins TRBV5-1 and TRBJ1-6, with D possibly being TRBD1 (6 bases). The ends were cut back, 4 bases at V and 7 bases at J, with 18 bases in the middle. This CDR3 is built from 16 residues. Per germline, CDR1 SGHRS and CDR2 YFSETQ. The CDR3 sequence is CASSISGTSSNSPLHF. CDR3 coding DNA: TGCGCCAGCAGCATTTCCGGGACATCTTCCAATTCACCCCTCCACTTT.

The chain couples TRBV29-1 to TRBJ2-1; 16 bases align to TRBD2. The CDR3 has 18 amino acids. CDR1 and CDR2 from the germline V gene are SQVTM and ANQGSEA. With 2 bases clipped from V and 7 bases from J, the junction kept 11 bases outside the gene matches. The CDR3 DNA follows: TGCAGCGTTGAAAGGGAGGGAGGGACTAGCGGGGGGGGAAATGAGCAGTTCTTC. It is translated as CSVEREGGTSGGGNEQFF.

The chain couples TRBV6-1 to TRBJ2-1; 10 bases align to TRBD2. CDR1 and CDR2 from the germline V gene are MNHNS and SASEGT. The CDR3 contains 15 residues. J was trimmed by 9 bases and V by 3 bases; bases with no gene match: 8. The CDR3 loop reads CASSEVAGGRGEQFF. The CDR3, as DNA: TGTGCCAGCAGTGAGGTAGCGGGGGGCCGGGGTGAGCAGTTCTTC.

This chain joins TRBV18 and TRBJ2-1, with D perhaps matching TRBD1 (5 bases). V lost 3 bases and J lost 6, with 15 bases in between. This CDR3 has 15 amino acids. The germline V gene has CDR1 KGHSH and CDR2 LQKENI. Written as DNA, the CDR3 is TGTGCCAGCTCACCTAGGCAGGGTCCCTTCAATGAGCAGTTCTTC. Translated: CASSPRQGPFNEQFF.

The chain uses TRBV25-1 and TRBJ2-7; D is possibly TRBD1 (6 bases). The CDR3 runs to 12 residues. V shed 6 bases and J shed 4 bases, with 10 bases lying between them. Germline V gives CDR1 MGHDK, CDR2 SYGVNS. The CDR3 nucleotides read TGTGCCAGCAGCATGGACAGTTACGAGCAGTACTTC. Its protein is CASSMDSYEQYF.

The V call is TRBV7-9, the J call TRBJ1-2, with a weak D call TRBD1 (6 bases). Trimming cost V 5 bases and J 4 bases, with 23 bases left between them. Germline V gene lookup returns CDR1 SEHNR and CDR2 FQNEAQ (reference sequence). This CDR3 spans 17 amino acids. CDR3 in amino acids: CASSPPEVAGDIYGYTF. In DNA form, the CDR3 reads TGTGCCAGCAGCCCGCCCGAGGTGGCAGGGGATATCTATGGCTACACCTTC.

This chain uses TRBV5-6 with TRBJ2-5, with 13 bases aligning to TRBD2. The CDR3 has 15 amino acids. Germline V gives CDR1 SGHDT, CDR2 YYEEEE. After removal of 1 base from V and 5 bases from J, the junction contained 2 bases not matched to a gene. The CDR3 DNA sequence: TGTGCCAGCAGCTTGACTAGCGGGGGGGCGGAGACCCAGTACTTC. It is translated as CASSLTSGGAETQYF.

This chain connects TRBV30 to TRBJ1-5; D perhaps matches TRBD1 (5 bases). Germline values: CDR1 GTSNPN, CDR2 SVGIG (reference sequence). This CDR3 contains 14 residues. CDR3 region: CSWRGRNSNQPQHF. The CDR3 nucleotides are TGTAGTTGGAGGGGCAGGAATAGCAATCAGCCCCAGCATTTT. Filled out from reference TRBV30 and TRBJ1-5, the complete variable domain reads SQTIHQWPATLVQPVGSPLSLECTVEGTSNPNLYWYRQAAGRGLQLLFYSVGIGQISSEVPQNLSASRPQDRQFILSSKKLLLSDSGFYLCSWRGRNSNQPQHFGDGTRLSIL.

The chain links TRBV5-1 to TRBJ1-5; 8 nucleotides agree with TRBD1. The ends lost 4 bases at V and 4 bases at J; junction bases unmatched: 10. In germline, CDR1 is SGHRS, CDR2 YFSETQ. CDR3 size: 16 residues. This CDR3 is CASSPTRTGLNQPQHF. The CDR3 DNA reads as TGCGCCAGCAGCCCCACCCGGACAGGGCTTAATCAGCCCCAGCATTTT. The whole variable domain, remainder taken from reference TRBV5-1 and TRBJ1-5, is KAGVTQTPRYLIKTRGQQVTLSCSPISGHRSVSWYQQTPGQGLQFLFEYFSETQRNKGNFPGRFSGRQFSNSRSEMNVSTLELGDSALYLCASSPTRTGLNQPQHFGDGTRLSIL.

V is TRBV4-2 and J is TRBJ1-4, with D possibly matching TRBD1 (6 bases). The germline gives CDR1 LGHNA, CDR2 YNFKEQ. The length of the CDR3 is 15 residues. V lost 5 bases and J 5 bases, leaving 15 bases between the germline ends. CDR3 loop: CASSSQGPGNEKLFF. The CDR3 DNA is TGTGCCAGCAGCTCACAGGGACCTGGCAATGAAAAACTGTTTTTT.

Only a few counts were recorded for this clone. V is TRBV6-5 and J is TRBJ1-1; 8 bases agree with TRBD1. Germline V gene data show CDR1 as MNHEY and CDR2 as SVGAGI. V lost 7 bases, J lost 11 bases, and 18 bases stayed unmatched. The CDR3 extends over 15 amino acids. This CDR3 is CASTGSWAGGAEAFF. The CDR3 DNA follows: TGTGCCAGCACTGGTTCGTGGGCAGGGGGCGCGGAGGCTTTCTTT.